The rows below give T cell receptor beta chains drawn from one sample of a study of CD8 T cells in Susac syndrome. Using its own MiXCR run on the immunoSEQ multiplex PCR reads, TCRdb lists one record per CDR3 protein. The sample lists approximately 190,000 distinct CDR3 sequences, 95% occurring once. The sequenced sample was CD8+ T cells from PBMCs. These receptors all stem from a human donor with Susac syndrome. The CDR3 runs from the conserved cysteine through the conserved F or W. Size is omitted from some rows. Given values are once, few, many or a class for expanded clones.

clone size: NA; V gene: TRBV13; J gene: TRBJ2-7; CDR3 protein: CASSFTSVSSYEQYF
clone size: NA; V gene: TRBV5-1; J gene: TRBJ2-6; CDR3 protein: CASSLDAPGSGANVLTF
clone size: NA; V gene: TRBV4-1; J gene: TRBJ2-7; CDR3 protein: CASSREGRSYEQYF
clone size: NA; V gene: TRBV30; J gene: TRBJ2-1; CDR3 protein: CAWNSGGGGNEQFF
clone size: NA; V gene: TRBV27; J gene: TRBJ2-1; CDR3 protein: CASSVGTWAYNEQFF
clone size: NA; V gene: TRBV5-6; J gene: TRBJ2-1; CDR3 protein: CASSAEREAINEQFF
clone size: once; V gene: TRBV27; J gene: TRBJ2-7; CDR3 protein: CASSLSSWPDDEQYF
clone size: NA; V gene: TRBV28; J gene: TRBJ2-7; CDR3 protein: CASSESGGRWEQYF
clone size: NA; V gene: TRBV4-1; J gene: TRBJ1-1; CDR3 protein: CASSQGPGQKNTEAFF
clone size: NA; V gene: TRBV3-1; J gene: TRBJ1-1; CDR3 protein: CASTLGQGAKAFF
clone size: NA; V gene: TRBV6-1; J gene: TRBJ2-5; CDR3 protein: CASSPPEGPKQETQYF
clone size: NA; V gene: TRBV5-5; J gene: TRBJ2-7; CDR3 protein: CASSLVPGAYEQYF
clone size: NA; V gene: TRBV15; J gene: TRBJ2-3; CDR3 protein: CATSRDLSGDTQYF
clone size: few; V gene: TRBV12-5; J gene: TRBJ1-2; CDR3 protein: CASAGLPNYGYTF
clone size: NA; V gene: TRBV2; J gene: TRBJ1-1; CDR3 protein: CASPRPGTGNTEAFF
clone size: NA; V gene: TRBV7-9; J gene: TRBJ2-7; CDR3 protein: CASSFVLAGFYEQYF
clone size: few; V gene: TRBV28; J gene: TRBJ1-1; CDR3 protein: CASSLRGMNTEAFF
clone size: NA; V gene: TRBV28; J gene: TRBJ2-1; CDR3 protein: CASSSPASGNHNEQFF
clone size: once; V gene: TRBV13; J gene: TRBJ2-3; CDR3 protein: CASSTGHTSTDTQYF
clone size: NA; V gene: TRBV7-9; J gene: TRBJ2-7; CDR3 protein: CASSSERGQSSYEQYF
clone size: NA; V gene: TRBV2; J gene: TRBJ2-7; CDR3 protein: CASSEGDYEQYF
clone size: NA; V gene: TRBV12-3/TRBV12-4; J gene: TRBJ1-2; CDR3 protein: CASSLRGGYGYTF
clone size: NA; V gene: TRBV5-1; J gene: TRBJ1-1; CDR3 protein: CASSLGGQEWVTEAFF
clone size: NA; V gene: TRBV21-1; J gene: TRBJ2-1; CDR3 protein: CASSKDEGDNEQFF
clone size: NA; V gene: TRBV12-3/TRBV12-4; J gene: TRBJ1-2; CDR3 protein: CASRRTGKDGYTF